The clone carrying this TCR beta chain was picked up a small number of times. Its cognate antigen is unknown. TCRdb used MiXCR to reprocess the RACE reads, holding one entry per CDR3 protein. The data contain 110,000 or so distinct CDR3 sequences, 34% of them singletons. This record comes from a study of human T cells and chemical hapten exposure. Study background: All patients underwent weekly scalp dosing with diphenylcyclopropenone for the full approximately 25-week study. Per-sample TCR yields varied mainly from small pooled library volume differences.

Study-wide findings and caveats: TCRs at high frequency, those above 1 in 1000, did not change with DPC sensitization.

The CDR3 is 15 amino acids. V was pared by 8 bases and J by 0 bases, with 14 bases between. Described time point: patch test 3, about 24 weeks after DPC sensitization. Specified treatment: therapeutic diphenylcyclopropenone sensitization with weekly scalp DPC. This chain links TRBV12-3 or TRBV12-4 with TRBJ2-1; D is possibly TRBD2 (5 bases). The receptor was isolated from a man between 35 and 55 years old with alopecia areata. Some clones in this sample may be carry-over from other donors' samples. The sample in question was whole blood, obtained in connection with sensitization to the hapten diphenylcyclopropenone (DPC). In DNA, the CDR3 is TGTGCCAGCCGAGGACTCCGGAGCTCCTACAATGAGCAGTTCTTC. This gives the protein CASRGLRSSYNEQFF.